The sequence of this TCR beta chain was determined in a study of T cell repertoires in cytomegalovirus infection. Overall study context: The authors used CMV epitopes that were HLA-C-restricted (recently identified) and HLA-B-restricted (well studied).

J gave up 5 bases and V 1 base, and 9 bases lay outside the gene matches. CDR3 size: 15 residues. Germline lookup yields CDR1 SQVTM and CDR2 ANQGSEA. With regard to this clonotype: The antigen remains unidentified.

Study-level points and caveats: Clonotypes of TCR beta that were HLA-C-restricted and CMV-specific dominated the ex vivo response.

TCRdb used MiXCR to reprocess the reads, holding one entry per CDR3 protein. The sample lists some 100,000 distinct CDR3 sequences; about 30% were seen once. The TCR was taken from a human donor in good health (CMV status not recorded). Some clones in this sample may be carry-over from other donors' samples. The chain couples TRBV29-1 to TRBJ2-3; 7 nucleotides agree with TRBD2. Material: CD8+ T cells from cultured PBMCs, obtained from culture after CMV antigen stimulation. Written as DNA, the CDR3 is TGCAGCGTTGAAGGAAGCGGACTAGGATTAGATACGCAGTATTTT. Translating it yields CSVEGSGLGLDTQYF.